This T cell receptor beta chain was captured by sequencing in a study of shared T cell receptors in the human thymus. Unmatched junction bases numbered 7, after V lost 10 bases and J lost 0 bases. The CDR3 loop spans 14 amino acids. CDR1 and CDR2 from the germline V gene are ENHRY and SYGVKD. Assay used: immunoSEQ multiplex PCR; TCRdb lists only in-frame clones, some missing. This sample has hundreds of thousands of clones, with approximately 88% found just once. The sample was also linked to a second study, of human thymus T cells. Turning to that study: Finnish infants who were healthy and having corrective surgery for congenital heart defects made up the donors. Corrective heart surgery yielded the resections from which the thymus tissue came. Thymic TCR repertoires of unrelated people reportedly overlapped highly.

The sequenced sample consisted of thymocytes. The sequence was collected from a boy under three years old with a congenital heart defect. The rearrangement links TRBV10-3 to TRBJ2-7, with 9 bases aligning to TRBD2. This CDR3 reads CASRLAASSYEQYF. Here the CDR3 DNA reads TGTGCCAGCCGACTAGCGGCCAGCTCCTACGAGCAGTACTTC.